The clone carrying this T cell receptor (beta chain) occurred a few times. The CDR3 sequence is 13 residues long. V shed 6 bases and J shed 0 bases, with 8 bases lying between them. This record belongs to a study of T-cell reconstitution after alpha-beta-depleted transplantation in children. Using unique molecular identifiers, the investigators prepared the TCRbeta library. TCRdb passed the PCR reads through MiXCR, listing each CDR3 protein once. Among over 550,000 distinct CDR3 sequences listed, about 11% were seen once. The genes are TRBV12-3 or TRBV12-4 and TRBJ2-5; D is unresolved. The sequence derives from a human donor who donated a stem cell graft to a child with acute myeloid leukemia. The specimen was PBMCs from the stem cell graft donor, collected from the stem cell graft. The DNA for the CDR3 is TGTGCCAGCAGCCCCAACCACCAAGAGACCCAGTACTTC. Translation: CASSPNHQETQYF.